The present entry profiles one TCR beta chain with its context. Ten or more counts support this clonotype. Which antigen it targets is not known. The record has no base qualities; no much larger clone is one base away. Receptor libraries were prepared by multiplex PCR. Sequenced on an Illumina HiSeq 4000. To build TCR beta libraries, CDR3 regions were amplified by Arm-PCR using iRepertoire HTBI primers. Gel purification was performed on PCR products prior to sequencing. In the authors' own workflow: A total of around 59 TRBV and about 13 TRBJ segments were identified across samples and were used for gene usage analysis of CDR3 amino acid clonotypes. COPE and FqMerger were used to merge the filtered high-quality paired reads into contigs. BLAST was used to align contigs to IMGT TRBV, TRBD and TRBJ reference genes, with CDR3 defined following IMGT. Any clonotype with a frequency above 0.1% was classified as a highly expanded clone. Shannon entropy was used to measure repertoire diversity, and the Gini coefficient was used to measure V-J evenness. Public clonotypes were defined as clonotypes shared by more than one individual. TCRdb itself trimmed the public reads at Q25 with fastp, ran MiXCR and retained productive beta chains. Each entry is one CDR3 protein sequence, shown with its most common DNA and genes. Clone size and V and J calls follow TCRdb, not the original study. The sample has a few hundred thousand distinct CDR3 sequences on record, approximately 23% of them singletons. In total, the top ten clones hold approximately 30% of the sample.

Reading the label with the study, this specimen's time point is: persistent/refractory GD, antithyroid drugs over 5 years with positive TRAb. For both TCR sequencing and RNA sequencing, RNA was extracted from PBMCs using TRIzol. Graves' disease was diagnosed according to American Thyroid Association guidelines. Recruitment of patients was carried out at an endocrinology department in Xi'an, China. Each patient gave 7.5 to 10 milliliters of peripheral blood, collected in an EDTA anticoagulant tube. Ficoll Paque Plus density gradient separation was used to isolate PBMCs, and no additional T cell sorting was done. An Agilent 2100 Bioanalyzer and agarose gel were used to check RNA quality, while a NanoDrop 2000 measured RNA concentration. The germline V gene supplies CDR1 MNHNS and CDR2 SASEGT. V sheds 1 base and J sheds 1 base, leaving 7 bases between their ends. The CDR3 contains 15 residues, cysteine and phenylalanine counted. Only the CDR3 DNA is retained, 45 bases long and in frame from the first base.

The data derive from a study of regulatory T cells in long-lasting Graves disease (dated by TCRdb to about 2021). General notes on the study: Persistent Graves' disease was defined as persistently positive TSH receptor autoantibodies together with antithyroid drug treatment for over 5 years. Persistent Graves' disease patients were compared with newly diagnosed Graves' disease patients by peripheral blood TCR sequencing and RNA sequencing. The study was conducted in China and was registered as a clinical trial. A total of around 35 samples underwent TCR sequencing, from some 13 patients with persistent Graves' disease and roughly 20 patients with newly diagnosed Graves' disease. In the clinical cohort, patients with persistent Graves' disease had used antithyroid drugs for an average of about 9.3 years. Here is what the overall study found, with its caveats: The small sample size was acknowledged by the authors as a limitation that may reduce accuracy. Persistent disease showed preferential use of TRBV28, TRBJ1-2 and TRBJ2-5, whereas newly diagnosed disease favored TRBV20-1 and TRBJ2-1. Sequencing and analysis were limited to the TCR beta chain. Compared with newly diagnosed patients, patients with persistent Graves' disease had lower TCR Shannon entropy and fewer highly expanded clones, which suggests clonal expansion. More public clonotypes were shared among persistent patients (under 3,000) than among newly diagnosed patients (966). Peripheral blood alone was examined, since thyroid tissue, which constituted the primary lesion, could not be accessed.

Specimen: peripheral blood mononuclear cells (PBMCs), collected when the disease was refractory, from a patient treated with antithyroid drugs. The clonotype comes from a woman in her thirties or forties with Graves disease. Donor details come from another sample of the same person, matched by shared clones. The chain couples TRBV6-1 to TRBJ2-2; the D gene remains uncertain. The bases are TGTGCCAGCAGTGAAGAGGCAGGGAACACCGGGGAGCTGTTTTTT. Translated, this is CASSEEAGNTGELFF.